This entry describes one T cell receptor (beta chain). Its cognate antigen is unknown. A read error may account for a junction end that differs from germline. Study-level points and caveats: Larger-cohort validation covered only one TCR beta V-J rearrangement. Tumor Treg TCRs overlapped most with tumor naive CD4+ cells.

Constant-region reverse primers amplified full-length variable regions, followed by semi-nested Nested Universal Primer A PCR. TCRdb recomputed calls from the 5' RACE reads with MiXCR, one row per CDR3 protein. This table has about 54,000 distinct CDR3 sequences, roughly 17% appearing once. CDR1 is MNHNS, CDR2 SASEGT, per germline. The CDR3 has 13 residues. The specimen was naive CD4+ T cells sorted from blood. As for subset: naive CD4+ T cells, CD4+CD45RA+CD25-. The source is a female donor with breast cancer. The V gene is TRBV6-1, the J gene TRBJ1-2; D possibly corresponds to TRBD1 (5 bases). The CDR3 DNA reads as TGTGCCAGCAGTGAACAGGGAGAGCTGGGCTACGCCTTC. It codes for CASSEQGELGYAF.